These 23 T cell receptor beta chains originate from one sample sequenced in a study of read filtering for tumor transcriptome and immune sequencing. Molecular barcoded adaptors covering alpha/delta and beta/gamma chains were used on 400 ng RNA. TCRdb reanalysed the reads using MiXCR and keeps one entry per CDR3 protein. The data contain about 22,000 distinct CDR3 sequences, approximately 14% of them singletons. Input material: a population of CD138-negative cells sorted from bone marrow. Receptor source: a donor aged 40 or older with multiple myeloma.

This clonotype was detected only a few times. The gene calls are TRBV3-1 and TRBJ2-4; no firm D call. V lost 4 bases to trimming and J lost 1 base, with 14 bases between them. Germline-derived CDR1 and CDR2 are LGHDT and YNNKEL (reference sequence). This CDR3 is 16 amino acids long. The CDR3 sequence: CASSLQLSFAKNIQYF. The CDR3, as DNA: TGTGCCAGCAGCCTACAACTGTCTTTTGCCAAAAACATTCAGTACTTC.

The chain recombines TRBV7-9 with TRBJ2-1; TRBD1 matches at 7 bases. The CDR3 spans 15 residues. V lost 4 bases and J lost 9; bases outside the gene matches: 12. Germline CDR1 is SEHNR and CDR2 is FQNEAQ (reference sequence). This chain's CDR3 is CASSSSDRRVSEQFF. The CDR3 nucleotides read TGTGCCAGCAGCTCCTCGGACAGGCGTGTGAGTGAGCAGTTCTTC.

This clonotype was detected ten times or more. The chain uses TRBV29-1 and TRBJ2-2; D is ambiguous. This CDR3 comprises 11 residues. Germline loops: CDR1 SQVTM, CDR2 ANQGSEA. The V and J ends lost 6 bases and 1 base respectively, with 3 bases between them. In DNA, the CDR3 is TGCAGCGTGGGGAACACCGGGGAGCTGTTTTTT. Its protein is CSVGNTGELFF.

This clonotype occurred many times. The chain employs TRBV29-1 and TRBJ1-4, with 10 bases matching TRBD1. Germline CDR1 reads SQVTM; CDR2 reads ANQGSEA. J was trimmed by 5 bases and V by 2 bases; bases with no gene match: 2. The CDR3 covers 14 residues. The CDR3 region is CSVEMGQGNEKLFF. The CDR3, as DNA: TGCAGCGTTGAAATGGGACAGGGGAATGAAAAACTGTTTTTT.

A remark on this clonotype: A single base separates this from a much larger clone, so it may be a read error. The chain employs TRBV20-1 and TRBJ2-4; D uncertain. CDR1 is DFQATT, CDR2 SNEGSKA, per germline (reference sequence). With 2 bases removed from V and 1 base from J, the gap between germline ends came to 6 bases. The CDR3 contains 13 residues. The CDR3 DNA is TGCAGTGCTAGACTAGAGGCCAAAAACATTCAGTACTTC. Translation: CSARLEAKNIQYF.

Comments on this clonotype: A read error is possible here, since a much larger clone lies one base away. The chain uses TRBV29-1 and TRBJ1-1; a weak D match, TRBD1 (5 bases). This CDR3 comprises 13 residues. Deletions cut 4 bases from V and 0 bases from J, with 9 bases between. The germline CDR1 and CDR2 sequences are SQVTM and ANQGSEA. CDR3 residues: CSVGTGMNTEAFF. The CDR3 DNA is TGCAGCGTTGGAACAGGAATGAACACTGAAGCTTTCTTT.

This clonotype was detected many times. The V gene is TRBV29-1, the J gene TRBJ2-1; 9 bases map to TRBD1. The CDR3 is 11 residues long. The germline V gene has CDR1 SQVTM and CDR2 ANQGSEA. After removal of 7 bases from V and 10 bases from J, the junction contained 5 bases not matched to a gene. The CDR3 spells CSDRTGVEQFF. In DNA, the CDR3 is TGCAGCGACCGGACAGGGGTGGAGCAGTTCTTC.

This clonotype was counted ten times or more. The V gene is TRBV5-5, the J gene TRBJ2-5; 8 bases are shared with TRBD1. This CDR3 has 15 amino acids. Germline CDR1 SGHKS, CDR2 YYEKEE (reference sequence). V lost 3 bases, J lost 1 base, and 5 bases stayed unmatched. The CDR3: CASSSPGTGQETQYF. As DNA, the CDR3 is TGTGCCAGCAGCTCCCCCGGGACAGGCCAAGAGACCCAGTACTTC. The full variable domain, completed using reference TRBV5-5 and TRBJ2-5, is DAGVTQSPTHLIKTRGQQVTLRCSPISGHKSVSWYQQVLGQGPQFIFQYYEKEERGRGNFPDRFSARQFPNYSSELNVNALLLGDSALYLCASSSPGTGQETQYFGPGTRLLVL.

This clonotype was found many times. The chain combines TRBV12-2 with TRBJ2-7; the table's TRBD1 call for D was not verified on the DNA. TRBV12-2 is marked as a pseudogene. The CDR3 extends over 14 amino acids. CDR3 DNA sequence: TGTGCAAGTCGCTTGACAGGGGACTCCTACGAGCAGTACTTC. Amino acids: CASRLTGDSYEQYF.

This clonotype was found a few times. The J gene is TRBJ2-3, the V gene TRBV24-1; possibly TRBD1 for D (7 bases). Per the germline V gene, CDR1 is KGHDR and CDR2 is SFDVKD. V dropped 6 bases and J dropped 5 bases, with 14 bases sitting between them. CDR3 length: 14 amino acids. CDR3 nucleotide sequence: TGTGCCACCAGTTCATCAGGGGGGCAAGATACGCAGTATTTT. Translating gives CATSSSGGQDTQYF.

This clonotype was observed a few times. The CDR3 protein is CATSDTGQPSTDTQYF. In nucleotides, the CDR3 is TGTGCCACCAGTGATACGGGACAGCCAAGCACAGATACGCAGTATTTT. This sequence joins TRBV24-1 and TRBJ2-3, with TRBD1 matching over 7 bases. CDR1 and CDR2 (germline): KGHDR, SFDVKD. J gave up 0 bases and V 3 bases, and 5 bases lay outside the gene matches. This CDR3 region has 16 residues.

This clonotype occurred many times. DNA of the CDR3: TGTGCCAGCAGCTACGGGGGGTCGGAGACCCAGTACTTC. It is translated as CASSYGGSETQYF. The gene calls are TRBV11-3 and TRBJ2-5; 7 bases align to TRBD2. The CDR3 sequence is 13 residues long. Germline V gives CDR1 SGHNT, CDR2 YENEEA. Trimming at V came to 4 bases and at J to 5 bases, leaving 4 bases not matched to a gene.

This clonotype was seen more than once but under ten times. This rearrangement joins TRBV3-1 to TRBJ2-1, with D possibly TRBD2 on 6 matching bases. This CDR3 comprises 11 residues. Germline loops: CDR1 LGHDT, CDR2 YNNKEL (reference sequence). Trimming stripped 6 bases from V and 12 bases from J, with 12 bases between. This CDR3 reads CASRNRDWQFF. The CDR3 bases are TGTGCCAGCAGGAACCGGGACTGGCAGTTCTTC.

This clonotype appeared many times. V gene TRBV5-4 combines with J gene TRBJ2-3; no clear D. V was pared by 0 bases and J by 8 bases, with 7 bases between. Germline CDR1 SGHNT, CDR2 YYREEE (reference sequence). The CDR3 loop spans 12 amino acids. The CDR3 bases are TGTGCCAGCAGCTTGGAAAGTTCTACGCAGTATTTT. This translates into CASSLESSTQYF.

This clonotype came up many times. The chain employs TRBV28 and TRBJ1-5; D gene ambiguous. The CDR3 loop spans 13 amino acids. The V gene's germline CDR1 is MDHEN and CDR2 SYDVKM. Trimming removed 2 bases at V and 6 bases at J, with 8 bases between. The CDR3 spells CASSLQWVQPQHF. The CDR3 DNA reads as TGTGCCAGCAGTTTACAATGGGTTCAGCCCCAGCATTTT.

This clonotype was picked up many times. CDR3 DNA: TGTGCCAGCAGCTTCCAGGGGGATTACCGCAGCTCAAATCAGCCCCAGCATTTT. Translation: CASSFQGDYRSSNQPQHF. The chain combines TRBV7-9 with TRBJ1-5; 7 bases map to TRBD1. Germline V gene sequence: CDR1 SEHNR, CDR2 FQNEAQ (reference sequence). CDR3 length: 18 residues. J gave up 4 bases and V 3 bases, and 15 bases lay outside the gene matches.

In the case of this clonotype: At one end the junction does not follow the germline gene, possibly because of a read error. The V and J genes are TRBV12-3 or TRBV12-4 and TRBJ2-5; TRBD1 agrees at 8 bases. This CDR3 comprises 14 residues. The CDR3 nucleotides read TGTGCCAGCAGTTTAGGACAGGGGCAAGAGATCCAGTACTTC. Protein sequence: CASSLGQGQEIQYF.

Comment on this clonotype: A much larger clonotype is one base distant, so this may be a read error. The rearrangement uses TRBV29-1 and TRBJ2-1; TRBD2 agrees at 8 bases. From germline, CDR1 is SQVTM and CDR2 ANQGSEA. The CDR3 has 13 amino acids. The CDR3 DNA is TGCAGCGTTGAGAGCGGGAGTAGGTATGAGCAGTTATTC. It is translated as CSVESGSRYEQLF.

V is TRBV30 and J is TRBJ2-6; possible D gene TRBD1, 5 bases. V lost 6 bases and J 2 bases, leaving 11 bases between the germline ends. The CDR3 loop spans 14 amino acids. The V gene's germline CDR1 is GTSNPN and CDR2 SVGIG (reference sequence). The CDR3 DNA sequence: TGTGCCTGTGGGCAGGGAACTGGGGCCAACGTCCTGACTTTC. This codes for CACGQGTGANVLTF.

With regard to this clonotype: This likely came from a read error, as a far larger clone is one base away. The rearrangement uses TRBV7-9 and TRBJ1-4; D not certain. The CDR3 totals 14 residues. CDR1 and CDR2 from the germline V gene are SEHNR and FQNEAQ (reference sequence). The CDR3 protein is CASSLGIEGERLFF. As DNA, the CDR3 is TGTGCCAGCAGCTTGGGGATAGAGGGTGAAAGACTGTTTTTT.

The sample holds many counts of this clonotype. The V gene is TRBV20-1, the J gene TRBJ1-5; D is perhaps TRBD1 (5 bases). V lost 0 bases to trimming and J lost 2 bases, with 11 bases between them. The germline CDR1 and CDR2 sequences are DFQATT and SNEGSKA (reference sequence). The CDR3 contains 15 residues. The CDR3 loop reads CSARESRGGNQPQHF. CDR3 in DNA: TGCAGTGCTAGAGAATCCCGGGGGGGCAATCAGCCCCAGCATTTT.

This clonotype was counted at least ten times. The CDR3 nucleotides are TGCAGTGCGAACCGACAGGGAGCCGATACGCAGTATTTT. Encoded protein: CSANRQGADTQYF. V and J are TRBV20-1 and TRBJ2-3, with 7 bases identical to TRBD1. The CDR3 is 13 amino acids. V dropped 6 bases and J dropped 6; count of bases not matched to a gene: 9. Germline CDR1 reads DFQATT; CDR2 reads SNEGSKA (reference sequence).

Worth noting for this clonotype: This probably arose from a read error, given a far larger clone one base away. V is TRBV6-6 and J is TRBJ2-1; D uncertain. Per the germline V gene, CDR1 is MNHNY and CDR2 is SVGAGI (reference sequence). The CDR3 loop spans 16 amino acids. This CDR3 is CASSSNPLGSYNEQSF. CDR3 DNA: TGTGCCAGCAGCTCCAATCCCTTGGGCTCCTACAATGAGCAGTCCTTC.